This entry describes one T cell receptor (beta chain). Its antigen remains unidentified. Germline lookup yields CDR1 SGHRS and CDR2 YFSETQ. The V gene end was trimmed by 3 bases and the J gene end by 4 bases; junction bases not matched to a gene: 4. The CDR3 loop spans 14 amino acids. This entry is derived from a study of T cell repertoires in cytomegalovirus infection. General study points: The study identified carriers of CMV plus the relevant HLA from cumulative public TCR beta family frequency.

Using its own MiXCR run on the reads, TCRdb lists one record per CDR3 protein. The table has more than 400,000 distinct CDR3 sequences, around a quarter seen once. What was sequenced was PBMCs. This TCR derives from a human donor in good health (CMV status not recorded). Some clones in this sample may be carry-over from other donors' samples. The chain couples TRBV5-1 to TRBJ2-7; 10 bases are a match to TRBD1. CDR3 sequence reads: CASSWTGGHYEQYF. As DNA, the CDR3 is TGCGCCAGCAGCTGGACAGGGGGACATTACGAGCAGTACTTC.